One and the same sample provided the 22 T cell receptor beta chains below, sequenced in a study of shared clonotypes between healthy human individuals. The assay was immunoSEQ multiplex PCR, and TCRdb's table has in-frame clones only and misses some. This sample has some 1.1 million clones; approximately 77% occur once, and the top ten carry over 0.8%. Specimen: memory CD4+ T cells from PBMCs. Described subset: CD45RA-negative fraction. All receptors derive from a man younger than 35 in good health. Some clones in this sample may be carry-over from other donors' samples.

This clone has just one count. The V gene is TRBV28, the J gene TRBJ1-2, with 8 bases fitting TRBD1. The J segment lost 5 bases and the V segment lost 5 bases, leaving 7 bases of the junction unmatched. The CDR3 is 14 amino acids. Germline V gene sequence: CDR1 MDHEN, CDR2 SYDVKM. The CDR3 loop is CASSPRRQGYGYTF. The CDR3 coding sequence is TGTGCCAGCAGTCCCCGGCGACAGGGGTATGGCTACACCTTC.

The rearrangement links TRBV6-5 to TRBJ1-5; D call uncertain. Trimming cost V 7 bases and J 5 bases, with 15 bases left between them. The CDR3 is 14 residues long. CDR1 is MNHEY, CDR2 SVGAGI, per germline. The CDR3 here is CASTPAGHHQPQHF. CDR3 sequence (DNA): TGTGCCAGCACTCCCGCCGGCCATCATCAGCCCCAGCATTTT.

The chain joins TRBV30 to TRBJ2-3; D possibly corresponds to TRBD1 (6 bases). The CDR3 is 10 residues long. V was clipped by 2 bases and J by 15 bases, with 12 bases between them. Germline values: CDR1 GTSNPN, CDR2 SVGIG (reference sequence). The CDR3 nucleotides read TGTGCCTGGAGTTATGAGGGGGTTTATTTT. Protein product: CAWSYEGVYF.

V and J are TRBV2 and TRBJ2-7; 8 bases are shared with TRBD1. With V trimmed by 6 bases and J by 3 bases, 10 bases remained unmatched. The CDR3 totals 15 residues. CDR1 SNHLY and CDR2 FYNNEI come from the germline V gene. Here the CDR3 DNA reads TGTGCCAGCAGCTTGGACAGGGAGAGGATCTACGAGCAGTACTTC. It translates to CASSLDRERIYEQYF.

Regarding this clone: Other nucleotide sequences from this sample produce the same CDR3. This chain uses TRBV11-2 with TRBJ1-3, with D perhaps matching TRBD1 (5 bases). Trimming removed 3 bases from V and 4 bases from J, with 10 bases in between. CDR1 and CDR2 (germline): SGHAT, FQNNGV. This CDR3 region has 14 residues. CDR3 nucleotide sequence: TGTGCCAGCAGCTTCAGGGTCTCCGGAAACACCATATATTTT. Encoded protein: CASSFRVSGNTIYF.

The chain is built from TRBV2 and TRBJ1-5; a possible D gene is TRBD1 (5 bases). The CDR3 spans 19 residues. Per the germline V gene, CDR1 is SNHLY and CDR2 is FYNNEI. Trimming stripped 1 base from V and 0 bases from J, with 19 bases between. As DNA, the CDR3 is TGTGCCAGCAGTGAAGGATCGGGGGGAATGGCTAGTAGCAATCAGCCCCAGCATTTT. Amino acid sequence: CASSEGSGGMASSNQPQHF.

The gene calls are TRBV7-9 and TRBJ1-2; D is unclear. Germline V gene sequence: CDR1 SEHNR, CDR2 FQNEAQ (reference sequence). The CDR3 is 14 residues long. The ends were cut back, 5 bases at V and 4 bases at J, with 14 bases in the middle. This chain's CDR3 is CASSHSRDSYGYTF. CDR3 DNA: TGTGCCAGCAGCCACTCGCGCGATTCCTATGGCTACACCTTC.

The V gene is TRBV6-5, the J gene TRBJ2-7; 11 bases match TRBD1. CDR1 is MNHEY, CDR2 SVGAGI, per germline. The trim removed 6 bases at V and 4 bases at J, leaving 5 bases unmatched. The CDR3 is 14 residues long. The CDR3 reads CASRQGQGAYEQYF. The DNA of the CDR3 is TGTGCCAGCAGACAAGGACAGGGGGCGTACGAGCAGTACTTC.

With respect to this clone: A much larger clone lies a single base off, so this may be a read error. The CDR3, as DNA: TGTGCCAGCAGCGTAGGCGGGAGTGACGCAGATACGCAGTATTTT. Translating it yields CASSVGGSDADTQYF. This chain joins TRBV9 and TRBJ2-3; 7 bases agree with TRBD2. V lost 0 bases, J lost 4 bases, and 5 bases stayed unmatched. Germline loops: CDR1 SGDLS, CDR2 YYNGEE. This CDR3 comprises 15 residues.

The chain combines TRBV28 with TRBJ2-1; 13 bases map to TRBD2. This CDR3 region has 16 residues. The germline gives CDR1 MDHEN, CDR2 SYDVKM. The V segment lost 6 bases and the J segment 4 bases; nucleotides outside the gene matches: 6. In DNA form, the CDR3 reads TGTGCCAGCAGGCCTCCGGGACTAGCGGGGTACAATGAGCAGTTCTTC. Protein: CASRPPGLAGYNEQFF.

With regard to this clone: The sample holds other DNA sequences that translate to the same CDR3. The chain recombines TRBV2 with TRBJ1-1; D is perhaps TRBD1 (5 bases). The CDR3 totals 13 residues. Trimming removed 6 bases from V and 0 bases from J, with 8 bases in between. Germline CDR1 reads SNHLY; CDR2 reads FYNNEI. This CDR3 is CASRAQVNTEAFF. The CDR3 DNA reads as TGTGCCAGCAGGGCACAGGTGAACACTGAAGCTTTCTTT.

This sequence joins TRBV7-3 and TRBJ2-5; D is possibly TRBD2 (5 bases). Germline-derived CDR1 and CDR2 are SGHTA and FQGTGA. The CDR3 has 13 amino acids. Trimming shortened V by 4 bases and J by 5 bases, and 11 bases separated the two germline ends. The CDR3 loop is CASSSDSLETQYF. The DNA of the CDR3 is TGTGCCAGCAGCTCGGACTCACTTGAGACCCAGTACTTC.

This clone showed up just once. The chain's CDR3 is CASSQAVGTNRFF. The CDR3 DNA sequence: TGCGCCAGCAGCCAAGCGGTAGGGACTAATCGGTTCTTC. This rearrangement joins TRBV4-1 to TRBJ2-1; 7 positions agree with TRBD2. The CDR3 is 13 residues long. The V gene end was trimmed by 1 base and the J gene end by 15 bases; junction bases not matched to a gene: 9. Germline CDR1 and CDR2: MGHRA and YSYEKL.

The chain links TRBV11-2 to TRBJ2-1; 12 bases are a match to TRBD2. The trim removed 4 bases at V and 8 bases at J, leaving 12 bases unmatched. Per the germline V gene, CDR1 is SGHAT and CDR2 is FQNNGV. The CDR3 spans 17 residues. The CDR3 loop is CASSSTFLAGGSHEQFF. The DNA for the CDR3 is TGTGCCAGCAGCTCGACTTTTCTAGCGGGAGGGTCCCATGAGCAGTTCTTC.

The gene calls are TRBV5-6 and TRBJ2-2, with TRBD2 matching over 9 bases. V dropped 2 bases and J dropped 5; count of bases not matched to a gene: 7. This CDR3 comprises 16 residues. Germline V gene sequence: CDR1 SGHDT, CDR2 YYEEEE. In nucleotides, the CDR3 is TGTGCCAGCAGCTTTTTTGCTAGCGGGATTACCGGGGAGCTGTTTTTT. It yields the protein CASSFFASGITGELFF.

This chain links TRBV29-1 with TRBJ2-3, with D possibly being TRBD1 (5 bases). Germline V gene sequence: CDR1 SQVTM, CDR2 ANQGSEA. V was trimmed by 4 bases and J by 2 bases, leaving 16 bases between them. The CDR3 loop spans 15 amino acids. CDR3 nucleotide sequence: TGCAGCGTTGTGCCTATGACAGCACCCACAGATACGCAGTATTTT. This codes for CSVVPMTAPTDTQYF.

The rearrangement links TRBV2 to TRBJ1-5; 7 bases line up with TRBD1. The V segment lost 6 bases and the J segment 2 bases; nucleotides outside the gene matches: 4. Germline V lookup: CDR1 SNHLY, CDR2 FYNNEI. The CDR3 totals 14 residues. CDR3 DNA sequence: TGTGCCAGCAGACTCACAGGGGGCAATCAGCCCCAGCATTTT. It yields the protein CASRLTGGNQPQHF.

V usage is TRBV28 and J usage is TRBJ2-5; 8 positions agree with TRBD2. The V gene's germline CDR1 is MDHEN and CDR2 SYDVKM. V trimming: 9 bases; J trimming: 5 bases; junction bases outside the gene matches: 5. The CDR3 sequence is 12 residues long. CDR3 DNA: TGTGCCAGTCGGGAGGGCTGGGAGACCCAGTACTTC. Protein sequence: CASREGWETQYF.

This sequence joins TRBV7-2 and TRBJ2-7; 9 bases agree with TRBD1. CDR1 is SGHTA, CDR2 FQGNSA, per germline. This CDR3 is built from 16 residues. After removal of 0 bases from V and 4 bases from J, the junction contained 7 bases not matched to a gene. Written as DNA, the CDR3 is TGTGCCAGCAGCTTAGCGTTGGGGACAGGGTTGTACGAGCAGTACTTC. It codes for CASSLALGTGLYEQYF.

Note on this clone: Other DNA sequences within the sample encode an identical CDR3. The V gene is TRBV30, the J gene TRBJ2-7; possibly TRBD1 for D (6 bases). Germline-derived CDR1 and CDR2 are GTSNPN and SVGIG (reference sequence). The CDR3 is made up of 13 amino acids. V was trimmed by 3 bases and J by 2 bases, leaving 11 bases between them. CDR3 coding DNA: TGTGCCTGGAGCGGACAGTTTCCCTACGAGCAGTACTTC. It yields the protein CAWSGQFPYEQYF.

With regard to this clone: Different DNA sequences within this sample yield the same CDR3. V usage is TRBV7-9 and J usage is TRBJ1-1; D not resolved. Germline CDR1 and CDR2: SEHNR and FQNEAQ (reference sequence). The CDR3 is 13 amino acids. Trimming shortened V by 1 base and J by 1 base, and 4 bases separated the two germline ends. CDR3 coding DNA: TGTGCCAGCAGCTTAGATCCGAACACTGAAGCTTTCTTT. It is translated as CASSLDPNTEAFF. Looking up the rest from reference TRBV7-9 and TRBJ1-1 gives the full variable domain: DTGVSQNPRHKITKRGQNVTFRCDPISEHNRLYWYRQTLGQGPEFLTYFQNEAQLEKSRLLSDRFSAERPKGSFSTLEIQRTEQGDSAMYLCASSLDPNTEAFFGQGTRLTVV.

The chain is built from TRBV4-1 and TRBJ2-5; no clear D. This CDR3 has 14 residues. CDR1 is MGHRA, CDR2 YSYEKL, per germline. Trimming cost V 4 bases and J 0 bases, with 9 bases left between them. The CDR3 DNA follows: TGCGCCAGCAGCCGTGGCCTAGACCAAGAGACCCAGTACTTC. Residues: CASSRGLDQETQYF.